This T cell receptor (beta chain) was obtained from a study of blood T cells in healthy people across ages. Study conclusions and caveats: Comparison with aged donors showed that long-lived donors had more naive CD4+ cells and higher diversity.

This clonotype was seen only a few times. Antigen specificity is unknown. In germline, CDR1 is LNHDA, CDR2 SQIVND (reference sequence). Trimming shortened V by 7 bases and J by 3 bases, and 24 bases separated the two germline ends. The length of the CDR3 is 17 residues. It was with a sample-barcoded 5' primer and a J-beta primer mix that a second PCR of roughly 7 to 12 cycles was run. A template-switch adaptor with 12 random nucleotides tagged each cDNA molecule. TCRdb re-called the 5' RACE reads with MiXCR, one entry per CDR3 protein. The sample shows some 760,000 distinct CDR3 sequences, around a quarter of them seen only once. This sample also belongs to another study, concerning T cells of mothers and their children. That report notes: The sample comes from eight to ten healthy Caucasian donors: mothers and children. There were no persistent microchimeric T cell clones detected.

This sequence was found in a boy aged 10-17 years in good health. Input material: blood. This chain joins TRBV19 and TRBJ1-1; no reliable D call. The CDR3 reads CASNQYPRLSTYTEAFF. CDR3 nucleotides: TGTGCCAGTAACCAATATCCCCGGCTTAGTACCTACACTGAAGCTTTCTTT.